This TCR beta chain was sequenced in a study of monozygotic twins with inflammatory bowel disease (dated by TCRdb to 2018 to 2020). Regarding the research as a whole: A total of 28 monozygotic twin pairs were included in the full study, comprising nine German pairs (four IBD-concordant, five IBD-discordant) and 19 IBD-discordant Danish pairs. Each individual had, on average, about 151 000 unique TCRalpha sequences and 181 000 unique TCRbeta sequences available for analysis. The search for disease-associated traits relied mainly on comparing, within discordant pairs, IBD patients with their genetically identical healthy co-twins. Overall results and qualifications from the work: The results gave no support for a single strong signal or clonotype linked to IBD. Measured by the inverse Simpson index, TCRbeta repertoire diversity was lower in IBD patients than in their healthy co-twins. Differing immunosuppressive treatments among patients may have added background noise and inter-individual variability to the repertoires. Repertoire similarity did not differ between concordant and discordant twins, which could be due to limited statistical power. Compared with healthy twins, IBD patients shared fewer clonotypes with other individuals, and the difference was most pronounced in patients with signs of disease activity. Distinction between different T cell subtypes could not be achieved in the analysis.

From each donor, a roughly 2.5 ml peripheral blood sample was collected into PAXgene tubes and stored at -80 degrees C. Without any T cell sorting, total RNA was extracted from whole blood using the PAXgene blood miRNA kit on an automated QIAcube. Peripheral blood from monozygotic twin pairs concordant or discordant for inflammatory bowel disease was subjected to deep TCRalpha and TCRbeta repertoire profiling with unique molecular barcoding. Smoking habits were recorded for all twin pairs, and individuals were classified as current, former or never smokers. Libraries came from 5' RACE. For each TCR library, roughly 3,600 ng of total RNA was used. For each sample, cDNA synthesis was carried out in eight separate reactions using SMARTScribe reverse transcriptase. During cDNA synthesis, unique molecular identifiers containing a 6-nucleotide sample barcode were introduced by template switching. Two nested PCRs of approximately 16 and 9 cycles amplified the TCRalpha and TCRbeta cDNA, and bead purification followed each PCR. Before amplification, the cDNA was treated with uracil DNA-glycosylase and purified using the QIAquick PCR purification kit. The second PCR added Illumina TruSeq-compatible adapters along with sample-specific barcodes. Library quality and concentration were checked on TapeStation and Qubit, and libraries were pooled at about 5 ng each. Pooled libraries were sequenced on an Illumina HiSeq2500 single-index Rapid Run with 2 x 100 bp reads and custom sequencing primers. As for the authors' bioinformatics: UMI-based consensus assembly with MiGEC version 1.2.6 was used to correct PCR and sequencing errors. MiXCR version 2.1.1 was used for V(D)J alignment, clonotype assembly and CDR3 extraction. Normalisation of gene usage, clonotype sharing and MAIT/NKT TCR abundance was achieved by analysing the top 1000, 10 000 and 20 000 clonotypes per sample. Diversity was computed as the inverse Simpson index with the vegan R package after downsampling to 27 000 UMIs. Paired Mann-Whitney U tests were applied to discordant twin pairs, and Benjamini-Hochberg correction was used for multiple testing. With the reads reprocessed by TCRdb, a single entry stands for each CDR3 protein sequence and no DNA is reported. The V and J calls follow TCRdb's processing rather than the paper's. The sample's records list about 85,000 distinct CDR3 sequences. Around 7.2% of the sample goes to the ten largest clones.

On this clonotype itself: The antigen this receptor binds is unknown.

The clonotype was recovered from a human donor with ulcerative colitis or Crohn's disease, or a healthy co-twin of an affected twin (not recorded which). The sequenced sample was blood.

The CDR3 sequence is CSARDGTGAVYGYTF. The V gene is TRBV20-1 and the J gene is TRBJ1-2; absent DNA, TCRdb's TRBD1 call cannot be checked. The CDR3 starts with the cysteine, ends with the phenylalanine, and has 15 residues. DNA was not recorded. CDR1 is given as DFQATT and CDR2 as SNEGSKA, both from the germline V gene (reference sequence).